This record covers a single T cell receptor (beta chain). The same CDR3 can be traced to other DNA sequences in this sample. These data are taken from a study of blood T cell repertoires in COVID-19. Study background: T cells, B-cell-depleted T cells, or PBMCs provided the cDNA or gDNA that served as material.

The authors' processing: Cell counts per sample came from amplifying reference gene primers. Some clones are missing from TCRdb's copy, which holds only in-frame ones; the method was immunoSEQ multiplex PCR. That table furnishes V, J and clone size, whereas the DNA furnished D and trimming. The sample yields about 310,000 clones, 70% to 90% seen once. This TCR was recovered from a woman in her 50s who had recovered from COVID-19. The sequencing input was peripheral blood.

The CDR3 DNA is TGTGCCAGCAGCCCGGGGGGAGGAGAGACCCAGTACTTC. Residues: CASSPGGGETQYF. The V and J genes are TRBV9 and TRBJ2-5, with 7 bases fitting TRBD2. Germline V lookup: CDR1 SGDLS, CDR2 YYNGEE. CDR3 length equals 13 residues. V shed 4 bases, J shed 4 bases, and the junction held 4 bases outside the gene matches.